This T cell receptor (beta chain) was documented in a study of neurological immune-mediated disorders. TCRdb itself ran the 5' RACE reads through MiXCR, one entry per CDR3 protein. The sample yields about 46,000 distinct CDR3 sequences, just over 3% seen once. This clonotype was seen repeatedly, ten times or more. V lost 6 bases and J 0 bases, leaving 8 bases between the germline ends. CDR3 length equals 13 residues. Germline assignment: CDR1 DFQATT and CDR2 SNEGSKA (reference sequence). The V call is TRBV20-1, the J call TRBJ1-4; D is unclear. This sequence was found in a woman between 50 and 59 years old with multiple sclerosis. Sequences were obtained from PBMCs. The CDR3 DNA reads TGCAGTGCCTCGGGATCAACTAATGAAAAACTGTTTTTT. Its protein is CSASGSTNEKLFF.